Below are 25 T cell receptor beta chains sequenced from a single sample in a study of T cells in Graves' hyperthyroidism and ophthalmopathy. RNA transcripts provided the source from which TCR beta CDR3 regions were amplified. Primed by the HTBI set, a first-round RT-PCR was run on the TCR CDR3. In TCRdb, the multiplex PCR reads were re-called with MiXCR into one record per CDR3 protein. The data show 370,000 or so distinct CDR3 sequences, approximately 15% seen once. The sequenced sample consisted of blood. These receptors all stem from a man aged 25 to 45 with Graves' hyperthyroidism that later progressed to Graves' ophthalmopathy.

About this clonotype: One base away lies a much larger clone, so this may be a sequencing read error. This likely comes from a read error, as the CDR3 has no conserved phenylalanine or tryptophan at its end. The rearrangement joins TRBV4-1 to TRBJ1-2; no firm D call. The V gene's germline CDR1 is MGHRA and CDR2 YSYEKL. Trimming left V 1 base short and J 4 bases short, with 13 bases between. This CDR3 contains 15 residues. CDR3 coding DNA: TGCGCCAGCAGCCAAGTTGACGGTCAGTTCTATGGCTACACCTCC. Its protein is CASSQVDGQFYGYTS.

This clonotype was counted a few times. V and J are TRBV6-2 or TRBV6-3 and TRBJ2-4; 7 bases match TRBD1. CDR3 length: 16 residues. V gave up 4 bases and J gave up 0 bases; unmatched junction bases: 6. The germline CDR1 and CDR2 sequences are MNHEY and SVGEGT. The CDR3 spells CASSFDRAIAKNIQYF. DNA of the CDR3: TGTGCCAGCAGTTTTGACAGGGCCATAGCCAAAAACATTCAGTACTTC.

The sample holds a few counts of this clonotype. No DNA is shown, since the ends of the CDR3 on it are uncertain; the CDR3 is the one TCRdb lists. J is TRBJ1-4 and V is TRBV6-5; TRBD1, the table's D call, was not compared with the DNA. The CDR3 is 15 residues long, counting both termini. Germline loops: CDR1 MNHEY, CDR2 SVGAGI. CDR3 amino acids: CASSTSDSINEKLFF.

This clonotype was seen repeatedly, ten times or more. The CDR3 sequence is CASSFEVSYEQYF. In DNA form, the CDR3 reads TGTGCCAGCAGTTTTGAGGTCTCCTACGAGCAGTACTTC. J is TRBJ2-7 and V is TRBV12-3 or TRBV12-4, with D unresolved. This CDR3 region has 13 residues. V was shortened by 3 bases and J by 0 bases, with 6 bases between the two germline ends.

The gene calls are TRBV3-1 and TRBJ2-1, with a weak D call TRBD2 (5 bases). Trimming pared 1 base from V and 4 bases from J, leaving 11 bases between. This CDR3 is 15 amino acids long. Germline V gives CDR1 LGHDT, CDR2 YNNKEL (reference sequence). The CDR3 DNA reads TGTGCCAGCAGCCAAGCGAGGGAAAGTTACAATGAGCAGTTCTTC. This encodes CASSQARESYNEQFF.

The V gene is TRBV5-1, the J gene TRBJ2-7; 7 nucleotides line up with TRBD1. The CDR3 is made up of 14 amino acids. Germline-derived CDR1 and CDR2 are SGHRS and YFSETQ. After removal of 0 bases from V and 3 bases from J, the junction contained 3 bases not matched to a gene. The CDR3 coding sequence is TGCGCCAGCAGCTTGGAGGGGGCCGGCTACGAGCAGTACTTC. Its protein product is CASSLEGAGYEQYF. Complete variable domain (other parts from reference TRBV5-1 and TRBJ2-7): KAGVTQTPRYLIKTRGQQVTLSCSPISGHRSVSWYQQTPGQGLQFLFEYFSETQRNKGNFPGRFSGRQFSNSRSEMNVSTLELGDSALYLCASSLEGAGYEQYFGPGTRLTVT.

CDR3 coding DNA: TGTGCCAGCACCCCAACTGAGAACACCGGGGAGCTGTTTTTT. Its protein product is CASTPTENTGELFF. This chain connects TRBV12-3 or TRBV12-4 to TRBJ2-2; D is uncertain. Trimming took 7 bases from V and 1 from J, leaving 10 bases between them. The CDR3 runs to 14 residues.

Comment on this clonotype: This could be a read error, since a much larger clone is one nucleotide away. The conserved phenylalanine or tryptophan is not found at the CDR3 terminus, so this likely reflects a read error. This chain uses TRBV7-9 with TRBJ2-2; tentative D call: TRBD1 (5 bases). V was trimmed by 1 base and J by 7 bases, leaving 10 bases between them. The germline V gene has CDR1 SEHNR and CDR2 FQNEAQ (reference sequence). This CDR3 has 14 residues. The CDR3 bases are TGTGCCAGCAGCTTAGGGCAGGGCCACGGGGAGCTGTTTCTT. Protein sequence: CASSLGQGHGELFL.

There are many counts of this clonotype. The chain recombines TRBV12-5 with TRBJ1-1; D remains ambiguous. The CDR3 spans 16 residues. Between the trimmed V and J ends, which lost 7 bases and 1 base, there was a span of 19 bases. CDR1 is LGHNT, CDR2 FRNRAP, per germline. CDR3 nucleotide sequence: TGTGCTAGTGCCTTCCGGGTAAGAAGCAGGAACACTGAAGCTTTCTTT. The encoded protein is CASAFRVRSRNTEAFF.

The genes are TRBV10-3 and TRBJ2-1; D possibly matches TRBD1 or TRBD2 (5 bases each). Germline values: CDR1 ENHRY, CDR2 SYGVKD. V was trimmed by 2 bases and J by 2 bases, leaving 10 bases between them. This CDR3 is built from 15 residues. Here the CDR3 DNA reads TGTGCCATCAGTGAGCAGGGAGTCCCCTACAATGAGCAGTTCTTC. It is translated as CAISEQGVPYNEQFF.

This clonotype turned up a few times. V is TRBV11-2 and J is TRBJ1-3; possibly TRBD1 for D (5 bases). The CDR3 length is 17 residues. Trimming took off 0 bases at V and 0 bases at J, with 12 bases between the two ends. CDR1 is SGHAT, CDR2 FQNNGV, per germline. As DNA, the CDR3 is TGTGCCAGCAGCTTAGAGGCAGGGAACGGCTCTGGAAACACCATATATTTT. Encoded protein: CASSLEAGNGSGNTIYF.

This clonotype was seen many times. The chain couples TRBV11-2 to TRBJ2-7; D might be TRBD1 (6 bases). V lost 6 bases to trimming and J lost 2 bases, with 14 bases between them. The CDR3 contains 14 residues. The germline CDR1 and CDR2 sequences are SGHAT and FQNNGV. CDR3 loop: CASRPLTGAYEQYF. For the CDR3, the DNA is TGTGCCAGCAGACCATTGACAGGAGCCTACGAGCAGTACTTC.

At least ten counts were recorded for this clonotype. The chain joins TRBV11-2 to TRBJ1-1; 7 nucleotides align to TRBD1. The germline V gene encodes CDR1 SGHAT and CDR2 FQNNGV. The CDR3 runs to 14 residues. The V and J ends lost 6 bases and 1 base, in that order; junction bases with no gene match: 5. The CDR3 here is CASSTNRGNTEAFF. The CDR3 nucleotides are TGTGCCAGCAGTACCAACAGGGGGAACACTGAAGCTTTCTTT.

A few counts support this clonotype. The chain combines TRBV20-1 with TRBJ2-2; 9 nucleotides match TRBD1. V lost 6 bases and J lost 4; bases outside the gene matches: 6. Germline-derived CDR1 and CDR2 are DFQATT and SNEGSKA (reference sequence). The CDR3 spans 14 residues. CDR3 residues: CSANRGLGTGELFF. CDR3 DNA sequence: TGCAGTGCAAACAGGGGGCTCGGCACCGGGGAGCTGTTTTTT.

There are many counts of this clonotype. The genes are TRBV7-9 and TRBJ2-3; weak D call: TRBD1 (5 bases). V lost 3 bases, J lost 2 bases, and 12 bases lay in between. The length of the CDR3 is 15 residues. CDR1 and CDR2 (germline): SEHNR, FQNEAQ (reference sequence). The CDR3 is CASSLGQIFTDTQYF. In DNA form, the CDR3 reads TGTGCCAGCAGCTTGGGGCAGATATTCACAGATACGCAGTATTTT.

This clonotype was counted ten times or more. V gene TRBV6-1 combines with J gene TRBJ1-1, with unresolved D. CDR1 and CDR2 (germline): MNHNS, SASEGT. The CDR3 spans 14 residues. Trimming took off 6 bases at V and 1 base at J, with 12 bases between the two ends. The CDR3 is CASRDYTENTEAFF. In DNA form, the CDR3 reads TGTGCCAGCAGAGATTATACAGAGAACACTGAAGCTTTCTTT.

This clonotype was detected only a few times. This chain connects TRBV7-9 to TRBJ1-4, with a tentative D call TRBD1 (6 bases). In germline, CDR1 is SEHNR, CDR2 FQNEAQ (reference sequence). The germline V and J ends were trimmed by 5 bases and 8 bases, with 12 bases remaining between them. The CDR3 is made up of 13 amino acids. CDR3 bases: TGTGCCAGCAGCCGGGGGCAGGGAGAAAAACTGTTTTTT. It translates to CASSRGQGEKLFF.

This clonotype was observed at least ten times. This sequence joins TRBV12-3 or TRBV12-4 and TRBJ2-1; D possibly corresponds to TRBD1 (6 bases). V was cut by 6 bases and J by 5 bases, with 11 bases left in between. CDR3 length: 13 amino acids. DNA of the CDR3: TGTGCCAGCAGGTTGGGGGCCCACAATGAGCAGTTCTTC. Its translation is CASRLGAHNEQFF.

V gene TRBV19 combines with J gene TRBJ2-2, with D possibly being TRBD1 (5 bases). Trimming took off 3 bases at V and 3 bases at J, with 14 bases between the two ends. The germline V gene encodes CDR1 LNHDA and CDR2 SQIVND (reference sequence). There are 16 residues in the CDR3. The CDR3 sequence: CASSMGQIRDTGELFF. The CDR3 DNA sequence: TGTGCCAGTAGTATGGGGCAGATAAGGGACACCGGGGAGCTGTTTTTT. Full variable domain (missing parts from reference TRBV19 and TRBJ2-2): DGGITQSPKYLFRKEGQNVTLSCEQNLNHDAMYWYRQDPGQGLRLIYYSQIVNDFQKGDIAEGYSVSREKKESFPLTVTSAQKNPTAFYLCASSMGQIRDTGELFFGEGSRLTVL.

This clonotype was found many times. The gene calls are TRBV30 and TRBJ2-5, with 7 bases identical to TRBD1. With 1 base clipped from V and 5 bases from J, the junction kept 4 bases outside the gene matches. Germline loops: CDR1 GTSNPN, CDR2 SVGIG (reference sequence). The CDR3 sequence is 13 residues long. The CDR3 nucleotides read TGTGCCTGGAGTGGACAGGGTAGGGAGACCCAGTACTTC. This codes for CAWSGQGRETQYF.

This clonotype was picked up many times. CDR3 DNA: TGTGCCAGCAGTGGGACCGCGATTGGAAACACCATATATTTT. Protein sequence: CASSGTAIGNTIYF. The V call is TRBV12-3 or TRBV12-4, the J call TRBJ1-3; D perhaps matches TRBD1 (5 bases). V lost 5 bases and J lost 3, with 11 bases in between. The CDR3 extends over 14 amino acids.

This rearrangement joins TRBV7-2 to TRBJ2-5, with TRBD1 as a possible D gene (6 bases). Germline-derived CDR1 and CDR2 are SGHTA and FQGNSA. CDR3 size: 14 residues. Between the trimmed V and J ends, which lost 5 bases and 2 bases, there was a span of 12 bases. CDR3 sequence: CASSHQGPQETQYF. The CDR3 DNA is TGTGCCAGCAGCCATCAGGGGCCTCAAGAGACCCAGTACTTC. Filled out from reference TRBV7-2 and TRBJ2-5, the complete variable domain reads GAGVSQSPSNKVTEKGKDVELRCDPISGHTALYWYRQSLGQGLEFLIYFQGNSAPDKSGLPSDRFSAERTGGSVSTLTIQRTQQEDSAVYLCASSHQGPQETQYFGPGTRLLVL.

This clonotype turned up a few times. The rearrangement links TRBV7-3 to TRBJ2-1; 8 nucleotides agree with TRBD1. This CDR3 has 14 residues. With 4 bases clipped from V and 4 bases from J, the junction kept 3 bases outside the gene matches. The germline CDR1 and CDR2 sequences are SGHTA and FQGTGA. The CDR3 region is CASSSGQEYNEQFF. As DNA, the CDR3 is TGTGCCAGCAGCTCGGGACAGGAGTACAATGAGCAGTTCTTC.

V is TRBV27 and J is TRBJ1-3; 8 bases are a match to TRBD1. Germline CDR1 MNHEY, CDR2 SMNVEV (reference sequence). CDR3 length equals 15 residues. V shed 5 bases, J shed 4 bases, and the junction held 7 bases outside the gene matches. The CDR3 region has the DNA TGTGCCAGCAGTGGACAGGGTCTACTCGGAAACACCATATATTTT. Amino acid sequence: CASSGQGLLGNTIYF.

At least ten counts were recorded for this clonotype. The gene calls are TRBV4-1 and TRBJ1-1; unclear D gene. The CDR3 extends over 14 amino acids. Germline values: CDR1 MGHRA, CDR2 YSYEKL. The V gene lost 0 bases and the J gene lost 2 bases, with 7 bases spanning the gap. DNA for the CDR3: TGCGCCAGCAGCCAAGACCCGGGAAACACTGAAGCTTTCTTT. It specifies CASSQDPGNTEAFF.